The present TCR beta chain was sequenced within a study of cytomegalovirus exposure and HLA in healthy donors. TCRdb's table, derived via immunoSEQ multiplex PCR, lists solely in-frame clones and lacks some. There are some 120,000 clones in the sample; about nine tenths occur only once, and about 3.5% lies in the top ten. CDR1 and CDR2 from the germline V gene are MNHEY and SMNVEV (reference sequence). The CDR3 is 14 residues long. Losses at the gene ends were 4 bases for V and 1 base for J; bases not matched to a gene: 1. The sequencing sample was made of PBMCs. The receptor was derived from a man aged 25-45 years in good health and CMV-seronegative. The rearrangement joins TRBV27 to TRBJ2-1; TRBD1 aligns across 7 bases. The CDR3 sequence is CASSSGQSYNEQFF. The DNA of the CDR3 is TGTGCCAGCAGTTCGGGACAGTCCTACAATGAGCAGTTCTTC.